A selection of T cell receptor beta chains follows, all from one sample in a study of blood T cell repertoires in COVID-19. The table came from immunoSEQ multiplex PCR; TCRdb's copy has only in-frame clones and leaves some out. This table holds over 15,000 clones, about 91% found once. The sample comprised peripheral blood. The receptors were sampled from a man aged 55 to 70 with active COVID-19. Each CDR3 is given with its conserved first and last residue. D genes are given only for firm matches. Some rows mark clone size as missing; the rest say once, few, many or name a class of expanded clone.

v_call: TRBV18; clone_size: .; j_call: TRBJ1-1; d_call: .; cdr3_nt: TGTGCCAGCTCACCACGGCAGGGCGAGGTAGCTTTCTTT; cdr3_aa: CASSPRQGEVAFF
v_call: TRBV2; clone_size: once; j_call: TRBJ2-1; d_call: TRBD2; cdr3_nt: TGTGCCAGCAGGGGACGGGGACTAGCGGGAGTAGGTGAGCAGTTCTTC; cdr3_aa: CASRGRGLAGVGEQFF
v_call: TRBV7-9; clone_size: .; j_call: TRBJ2-3; d_call: .; cdr3_nt: TGTGCCAGCAGCTTACGTGGGAGCGGGCTTTTGGGAGATACGCAGTATTTT; cdr3_aa: CASSLRGSGLLGDTQYF
v_call: TRBV28; clone_size: .; j_call: TRBJ1-6; d_call: TRBD1; cdr3_nt: TGTGCCAGCACCAGAAGACAGGGGGCGGAATCACCCCTCCACTTT; cdr3_aa: CASTRRQGAESPLHF
v_call: TRBV30; clone_size: .; j_call: TRBJ2-5; d_call: TRBD1; cdr3_nt: TGTGCCTGGGACAGGGGGACTATCCCAGAAGAGACCCAGTACTTC; cdr3_aa: CAWDRGTIPEETQYF
v_call: TRBV11-3; clone_size: .; j_call: TRBJ2-7; d_call: .; cdr3_nt: TGTGCCAGCAGCTCCGGGACAAGGGCGAGTTACGAGCAGTACTTC; cdr3_aa: CASSSGTRASYEQYF
v_call: TRBV29-1; clone_size: .; j_call: TRBJ1-2; d_call: .; cdr3_nt: TGCAGCGTTGAGCCTCCAGGGCTGGATGGCTACACCTTC; cdr3_aa: CSVEPPGLDGYTF
v_call: TRBV7-2; clone_size: .; j_call: TRBJ2-2; d_call: .; cdr3_nt: TGTGCCAGCAGCTTAGATTGGGCTAGCGTCGCGAACACCGGGGAGCTGTTTTTT; cdr3_aa: CASSLDWASVANTGELFF
v_call: TRBV5-1; clone_size: .; j_call: TRBJ2-1; d_call: TRBD1; cdr3_nt: TGCGCCAGCAGCTCACAACCGGGACAGGGGGAGCAGTTCTTC; cdr3_aa: CASSSQPGQGEQFF
v_call: TRBV5-1; clone_size: few; j_call: TRBJ1-6; d_call: TRBD1; cdr3_nt: TGCGCCAGCAGCCCTCGGACAGGGGAGGGGAATTCACCCCTCCACTTT; cdr3_aa: CASSPRTGEGNSPLHF
v_call: TRBV7-9; clone_size: .; j_call: TRBJ1-5; d_call: .; cdr3_nt: TGTGCCAGCAGCGCGATCACAGGCCAGCCCCAGCATTTT; cdr3_aa: CASSAITGQPQHF
v_call: TRBV27; clone_size: .; j_call: TRBJ2-3; d_call: .; cdr3_nt: TGTGCCAGCAGTTTATTTGGGCTCTACGGAAATACGCAGTATTTT; cdr3_aa: CASSLFGLYGNTQYF
v_call: TRBV28; clone_size: .; j_call: TRBJ1-5; d_call: .; cdr3_nt: TGTGCCACCCGGACGGGAAATCAGCCCCAGCATTTT; cdr3_aa: CATRTGNQPQHF
v_call: TRBV19; clone_size: .; j_call: TRBJ1-6; d_call: .; cdr3_nt: TGTGCCAGTCAACCCGGACGTGCAGGGTTAGTACCCCTCCACTTT; cdr3_aa: CASQPGRAGLVPLHF
v_call: TRBV19; clone_size: .; j_call: TRBJ1-6; d_call: .; cdr3_nt: TGTGCCAGTAGAGCCGGGGGAAATTCACCCCTCCACTTT; cdr3_aa: CASRAGGNSPLHF
v_call: TRBV6-5; clone_size: .; j_call: TRBJ2-7; d_call: .; cdr3_nt: TGTGCCAGCGGATTCGGGACGGGAGCCGCCTACGAGCAGTACTTC; cdr3_aa: CASGFGTGAAYEQYF
v_call: TRBV3-1/TRBV3-2; clone_size: .; j_call: TRBJ2-1; d_call: TRBD2; cdr3_nt: TGTGCCAGCAGCCAAGCGGGGGGTGGCAATGAGCAGTTCTTC; cdr3_aa: CASSQAGGGNEQFF
v_call: TRBV28; clone_size: .; j_call: TRBJ2-1; d_call: .; cdr3_nt: TGTGCCAGCAGTTTATGGGGCAGGTACAATGAGCAGTTCTTC; cdr3_aa: CASSLWGRYNEQFF
v_call: TRBV29-1; clone_size: .; j_call: TRBJ2-7; d_call: TRBD2; cdr3_nt: TGCAGCGTTGAAGATCGGGGGGAAACCTACGAGCAGTACTTC; cdr3_aa: CSVEDRGETYEQYF
v_call: TRBV12-3/TRBV12-4; clone_size: once; j_call: TRBJ2-1; d_call: .; cdr3_nt: TGTGCCAGCAGTTTAGGCCAGGGGATGGAGCAGTTCTTC; cdr3_aa: CASSLGQGMEQFF
v_call: TRBV7-9; clone_size: .; j_call: TRBJ2-5; d_call: TRBD1; cdr3_nt: TGTGCCAGCAGCCCAGGGACAGGGCAGGGCGGAACCCAGTACTTC; cdr3_aa: CASSPGTGQGGTQYF
v_call: TRBV27; clone_size: .; j_call: TRBJ1-6; d_call: TRBD1; cdr3_nt: TGTGCCAGCAGTTTATCTGTCCCGGGACAGTTGGATAATTCACCCCTCCACTTT; cdr3_aa: CASSLSVPGQLDNSPLHF